The entry below describes one TCR beta chain. These data are taken from a study of T cells expressing NK-cell markers. The CDR3 sequence is 14 residues long. Germline V gives CDR1 SNHLY, CDR2 FYNNEI. UMI-tagged 5'RACE template switching yielded the TCR beta cDNA. Reprocessing the 5' RACE reads, TCRdb reports a single entry for every CDR3 protein and omits DNA. This repertoire comprises about 160,000 distinct CDR3 sequences; its ten largest clones make up over 20%. The chain couples TRBV2 to TRBJ2-7; TCRdb indicates TRBD1, and absent DNA this call remains unverified. Sequenced sample: blood T cells: a sorted CD56 or NKG2C T cell subset, CD4+ or CD8+ T cells, or bulk PBMC T cells (not recorded which). This receptor was obtained from a man aged 18 to 69 in good health. The CDR3 here is CASSDEASPFGQYF.